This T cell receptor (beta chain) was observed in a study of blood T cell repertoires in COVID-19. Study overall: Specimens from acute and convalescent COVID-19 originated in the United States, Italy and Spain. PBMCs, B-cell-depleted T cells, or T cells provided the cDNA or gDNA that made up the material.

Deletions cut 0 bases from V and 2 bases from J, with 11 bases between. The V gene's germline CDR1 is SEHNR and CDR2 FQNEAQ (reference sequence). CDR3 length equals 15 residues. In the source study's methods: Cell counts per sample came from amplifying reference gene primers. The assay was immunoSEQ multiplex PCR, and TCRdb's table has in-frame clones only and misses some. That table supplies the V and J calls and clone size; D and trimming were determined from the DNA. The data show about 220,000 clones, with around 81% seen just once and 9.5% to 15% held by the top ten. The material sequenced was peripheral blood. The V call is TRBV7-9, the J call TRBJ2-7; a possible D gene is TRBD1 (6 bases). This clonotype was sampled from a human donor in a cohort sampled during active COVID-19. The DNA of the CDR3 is TGTGCCAGCAGCTTAGCCCAGGGGCCTACCTACGAGCAGTACTTC. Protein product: CASSLAQGPTYEQYF.